This T cell receptor beta chain was sequenced in a study of spatial heterogeneity in lung cancer. Study as a whole: Among detected sequences, beta-chain ones consistently exceeded alpha-chain ones in number. Points from the study as a whole: Ubiquitous, expanded tumor-derived TCRs were more frequently observed in blood at resection than at follow-up.

Time point described: sample taken at primary tumor resection. Untreated early-stage non-small cell lung cancer patients, over 55 in total, were the donors. The germline V gene has CDR1 SGHRS and CDR2 YFSETQ. This CDR3 is built from 15 residues. Trimming cost V 0 bases and J 0 bases, with 4 bases left between them. Via MiXCR, TCRdb re-called the 5' RACE reads, giving one row per CDR3 protein. The table lists around 66,000 distinct CDR3 sequences, around 6% of them singletons, with roughly 14% in the top ten. Many counts were recorded for this clonotype. Its matching antigen is unknown. This TCR came from a female donor with early-stage non-small cell lung cancer. The chain links TRBV5-1 to TRBJ2-6; D not certain. The input for sequencing was PBMCs, taken at surgery. This CDR3 reads CASSLDVSGANVLTF. The CDR3 DNA follows: TGCGCCAGCAGCTTGGATGTCTCTGGGGCCAACGTCCTGACTTTC.